This T cell receptor (beta chain) was recovered during a study of radiation and T cells in renal cell carcinoma. Points from the study as a whole: Baseline intratumoral clonotype presence is unknown without pretreatment biopsies. In blood, top tumor clones expanded by 2 weeks, shrinking by 4.

Using immunoSEQ multiplex PCR, the repertoire was profiled, and TCRdb retains in-frame clones only, with some absent. The sample carries approximately 92,000 clones, around 81% recorded once. About this clone itself: The antigen remains undetermined.

Time point specified: blood 4 weeks post-SBRT, at nephrectomy. Indicated treatment: 15 Gy SBRT to primary tumor, nephrectomy 4 weeks later. Nephrectomy followed 15 Gy stereotactic body radiation by 4 weeks. Radiation-treated patients gave blood at baseline, week 2 and week 4. Germline V lookup: CDR1 SGHRS, CDR2 YFSETQ. This CDR3 comprises 14 residues. Trimming took 2 bases from V and 7 from J, leaving 15 bases between them. V usage is TRBV5-1 and J usage is TRBJ1-1, with a possible D match to TRBD1 (5 bases). The sample was blood, taken from a patient whose treatment included radiotherapy and nephrectomy. This sequence originates from a man aged 45-65 years with renal cell carcinoma. Here the CDR3 reads CASSFITGSLEAFF. The CDR3 bases are TGCGCCAGCAGCTTCATAACAGGATCCCTTGAAGCTTTCTTT. Filled out from reference TRBV5-1 and TRBJ1-1, the complete variable domain reads KAGVTQTPRYLIKTRGQQVTLSCSPISGHRSVSWYQQTPGQGLQFLFEYFSETQRNKGNFPGRFSGRQFSNSRSEMNVSTLELGDSALYLCASSFITGSLEAFFGQGTRLTVV.